This T cell receptor beta chain was sequenced in a study of cytomegalovirus exposure and HLA in healthy donors. Regarding the study as a whole: An analysis was carried out later, and it reportedly showed fewer N-insertions in an Asian-associated ancestry cluster than the approximately 680-donor mean.

V shed 1 base and J shed 0 bases, with 13 bases lying between them. Germline assignment: CDR1 LNHDA and CDR2 SQIVND (reference sequence). The CDR3 runs to 17 residues. With 60 Vbeta and 13 Jbeta primers, the PCR was carried out. Profiling relied on immunoSEQ multiplex PCR, and the TCRdb table lists in-frame clones only, not all of them. Here the sample spans about 130,000 clones, 77% being singletons. Comments on this clone: What it binds is not known.

Material: PBMCs. The TCR originated in a man younger than 40 in good health and CMV-seronegative. This sequence joins TRBV19 and TRBJ2-1, with unresolved D. In DNA, the CDR3 is TGTGCCAGTAGTATAGCGCGGCGTACGAGCTCCTACAATGAGCAGTTCTTC. This sequence encodes CASSIARRTSSYNEQFF. The full variable domain, its missing parts supplied by reference TRBV19 and TRBJ2-1, is DGGITQSPKYLFRKEGQNVTLSCEQNLNHDAMYWYRQDPGQGLRLIYYSQIVNDFQKGDIAEGYSVSREKKESFPLTVTSAQKNPTAFYLCASSIARRTSSYNEQFFGPGTRLTVL.